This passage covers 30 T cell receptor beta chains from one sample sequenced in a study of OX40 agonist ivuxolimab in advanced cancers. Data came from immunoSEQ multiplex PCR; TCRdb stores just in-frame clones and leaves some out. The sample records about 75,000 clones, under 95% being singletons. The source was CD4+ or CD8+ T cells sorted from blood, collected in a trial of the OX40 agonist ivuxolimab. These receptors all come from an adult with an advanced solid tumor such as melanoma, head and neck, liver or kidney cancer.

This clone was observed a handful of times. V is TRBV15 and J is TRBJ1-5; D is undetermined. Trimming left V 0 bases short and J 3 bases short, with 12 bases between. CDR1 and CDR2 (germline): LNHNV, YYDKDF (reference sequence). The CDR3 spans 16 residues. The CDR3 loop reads CATSRDRGGYNQPQHF. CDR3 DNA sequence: TGTGCCACCAGCAGAGATCGCGGCGGATACAATCAGCCCCAGCATTTT.

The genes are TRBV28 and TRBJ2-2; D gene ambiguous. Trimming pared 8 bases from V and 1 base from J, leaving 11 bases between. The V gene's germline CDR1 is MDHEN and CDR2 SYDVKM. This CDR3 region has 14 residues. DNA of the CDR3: TGTGCCAGCGAAAAGGGCCAGAACACCGGGGAGCTGTTTTTT. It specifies CASEKGQNTGELFF.

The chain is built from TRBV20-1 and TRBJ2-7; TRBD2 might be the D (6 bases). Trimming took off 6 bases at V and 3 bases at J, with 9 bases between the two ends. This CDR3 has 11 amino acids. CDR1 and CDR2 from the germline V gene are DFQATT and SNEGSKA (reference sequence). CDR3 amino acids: CSAAGNYEQYF. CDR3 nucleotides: TGCAGTGCAGCGGGTAACTACGAGCAGTACTTC.

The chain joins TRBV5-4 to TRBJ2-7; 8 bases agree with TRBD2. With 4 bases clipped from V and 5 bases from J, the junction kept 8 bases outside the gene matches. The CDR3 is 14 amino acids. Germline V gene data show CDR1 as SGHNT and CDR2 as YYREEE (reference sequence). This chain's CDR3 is CASSRPGLGHEQYF. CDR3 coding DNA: TGTGCCAGCAGCCGACCGGGACTAGGGCACGAGCAGTACTTC.

As DNA, the CDR3 is TGTGCCAGCAGCTCCCCGGGACACGGCACAGATACGCAGTATTTT. Translation gives CASSSPGHGTDTQYF. V usage is TRBV7-2 and J usage is TRBJ2-3; D is perhaps TRBD1 (6 bases). V dropped 4 bases and J dropped 1 base, with 12 bases sitting between them. The CDR3 loop spans 15 amino acids. CDR1 is SGHTA, CDR2 FQGNSA, per germline.

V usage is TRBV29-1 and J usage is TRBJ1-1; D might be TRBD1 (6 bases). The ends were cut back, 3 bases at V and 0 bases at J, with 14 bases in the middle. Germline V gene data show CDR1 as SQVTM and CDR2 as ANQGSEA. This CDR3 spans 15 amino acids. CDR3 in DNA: TGCAGCGTTGAGGGCCGGGGGGCAATGAACACTGAAGCTTTCTTT. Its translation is CSVEGRGAMNTEAFF.

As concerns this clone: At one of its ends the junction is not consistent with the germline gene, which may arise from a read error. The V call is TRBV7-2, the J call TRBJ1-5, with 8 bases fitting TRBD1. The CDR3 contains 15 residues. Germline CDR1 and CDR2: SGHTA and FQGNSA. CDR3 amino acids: CASSLGAGGKQPQHF. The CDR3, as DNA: TGTGCCAGCAGCTTAGGGGCAGGGGGCAAGCAGCCCCAGCATTTT.

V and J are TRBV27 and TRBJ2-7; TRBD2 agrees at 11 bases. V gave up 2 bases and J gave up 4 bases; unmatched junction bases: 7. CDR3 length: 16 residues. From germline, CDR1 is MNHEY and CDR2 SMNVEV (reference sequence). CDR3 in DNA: TGTGCCAGCAGTTTAATTAGCGGGAGGGGAGCGTACGAGCAGTACTTC. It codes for CASSLISGRGAYEQYF.

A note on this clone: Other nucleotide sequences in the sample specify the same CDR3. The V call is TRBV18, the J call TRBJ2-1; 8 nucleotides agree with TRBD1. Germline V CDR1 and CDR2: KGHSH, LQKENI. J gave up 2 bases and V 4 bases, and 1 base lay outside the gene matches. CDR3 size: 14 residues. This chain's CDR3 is CASSLQGAYNEQFF. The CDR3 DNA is TGTGCCAGCTCACTACAGGGGGCCTACAATGAGCAGTTCTTC.

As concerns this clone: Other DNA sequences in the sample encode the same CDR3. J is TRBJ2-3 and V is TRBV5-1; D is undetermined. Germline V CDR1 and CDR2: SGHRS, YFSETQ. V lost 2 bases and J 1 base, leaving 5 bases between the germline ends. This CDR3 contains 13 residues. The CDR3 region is CASSLGGTDTQYF. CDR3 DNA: TGCGCCAGCAGCTTAGGTGGCACAGATACGCAGTATTTT.

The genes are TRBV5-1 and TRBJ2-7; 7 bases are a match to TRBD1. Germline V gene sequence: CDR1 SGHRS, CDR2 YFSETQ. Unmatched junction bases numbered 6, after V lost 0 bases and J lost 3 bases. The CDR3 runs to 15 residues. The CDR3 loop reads CASSLEGTASYEQYF. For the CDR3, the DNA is TGCGCCAGCAGCTTGGAAGGGACAGCGAGCTACGAGCAGTACTTC.

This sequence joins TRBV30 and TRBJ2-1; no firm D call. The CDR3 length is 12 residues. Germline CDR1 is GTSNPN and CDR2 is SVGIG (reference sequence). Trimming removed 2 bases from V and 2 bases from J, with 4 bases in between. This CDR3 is CAWSPAYNEQFF. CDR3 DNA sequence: TGTGCCTGGAGTCCGGCCTACAATGAGCAGTTCTTC.

The CDR3 coding sequence is TGTGCCAGCAGTTTGGACGACGTCCCCACCGGGGAGCTGTTTTTT. Its translation is CASSLDDVPTGELFF. The V call is TRBV28, the J call TRBJ2-2; D is uncertain. CDR3 length: 15 amino acids. Germline V CDR1 and CDR2: MDHEN, SYDVKM. The germline V and J ends were trimmed by 3 bases and 4 bases, with 12 bases remaining between them. The full variable domain, completed using reference TRBV28 and TRBJ2-2, is DVKVTQSSRYLVKRTGEKVFLECVQDMDHENMFWYRQDPGLGLRLIYFSYDVKMKEKGDIPEGYSVSREKKERFSLILESASTNQTSMYLCASSLDDVPTGELFFGEGSRLTVL.

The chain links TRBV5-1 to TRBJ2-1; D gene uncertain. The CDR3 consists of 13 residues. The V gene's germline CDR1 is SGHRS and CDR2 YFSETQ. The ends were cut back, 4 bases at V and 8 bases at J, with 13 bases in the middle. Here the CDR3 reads CASSVGSLDEQFF. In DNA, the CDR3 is TGCGCCAGCAGCGTGGGTAGTTTGGATGAGCAGTTCTTC.

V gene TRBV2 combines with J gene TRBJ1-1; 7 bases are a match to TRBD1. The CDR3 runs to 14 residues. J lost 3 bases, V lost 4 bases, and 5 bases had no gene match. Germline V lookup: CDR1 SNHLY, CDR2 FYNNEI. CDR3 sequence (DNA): TGTGCCAGCAGTGGGCCAGGGGGTCACACTGAAGCTTTCTTT. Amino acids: CASSGPGGHTEAFF.

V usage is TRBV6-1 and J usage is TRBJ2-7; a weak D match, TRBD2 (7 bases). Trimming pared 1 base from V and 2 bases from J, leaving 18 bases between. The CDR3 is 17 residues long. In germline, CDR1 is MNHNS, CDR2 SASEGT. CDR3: CASSEEGGGKAPYEQYF. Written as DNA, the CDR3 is TGTGCCAGCAGTGAAGAAGGGGGGGGAAAGGCCCCCTACGAGCAGTACTTC.

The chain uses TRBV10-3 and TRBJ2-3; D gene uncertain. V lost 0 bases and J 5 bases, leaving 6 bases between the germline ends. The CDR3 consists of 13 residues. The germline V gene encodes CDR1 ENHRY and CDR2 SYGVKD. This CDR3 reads CAISESVLDTQYF. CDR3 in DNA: TGTGCCATCAGTGAGTCAGTGTTAGATACGCAGTATTTT.

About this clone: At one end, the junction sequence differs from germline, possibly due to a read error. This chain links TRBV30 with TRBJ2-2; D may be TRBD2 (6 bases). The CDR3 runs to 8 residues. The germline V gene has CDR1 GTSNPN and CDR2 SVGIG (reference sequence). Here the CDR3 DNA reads TGTCGGCGGCGGGGAGCTGTTTTT. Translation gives CRRRGAVF. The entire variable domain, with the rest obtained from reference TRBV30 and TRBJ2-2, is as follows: SQTIHQWPATLVQPVGSPLSLECTVEGTSNPNLYWYRQAAGRGLQLLFYSVGIGQISSEVPQNLSASRPQDRQFILSSKKLLLSDSGFYLCRRRGAVFGEGSRLTVL.

The CDR3 sequence: CASSLGAGLSYNEQFF. In nucleotides, the CDR3 is TGTGCCAGCAGCTTAGGCGCAGGCCTTTCCTACAATGAGCAGTTCTTC. This rearrangement joins TRBV7-9 to TRBJ2-1; D ambiguous. V was clipped by 1 base and J by 1 base, with 11 bases between them. Germline CDR1 SEHNR, CDR2 FQNEAQ (reference sequence). The CDR3 runs 16 residues.

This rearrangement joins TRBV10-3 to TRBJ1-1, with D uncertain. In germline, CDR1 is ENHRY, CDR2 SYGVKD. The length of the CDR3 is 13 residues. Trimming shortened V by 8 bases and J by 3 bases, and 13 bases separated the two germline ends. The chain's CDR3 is CAISQGLDTEAFF. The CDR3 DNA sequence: TGTGCCATCTCACAAGGGCTTGACACTGAAGCTTTCTTT.

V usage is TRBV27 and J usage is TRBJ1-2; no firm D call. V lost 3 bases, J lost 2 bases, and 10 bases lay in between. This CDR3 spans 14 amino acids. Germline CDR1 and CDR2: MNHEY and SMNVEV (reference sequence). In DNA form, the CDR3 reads TGTGCCAGCAGTTTCGGCACAACGAACTATGGCTACACCTTC. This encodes CASSFGTTNYGYTF.

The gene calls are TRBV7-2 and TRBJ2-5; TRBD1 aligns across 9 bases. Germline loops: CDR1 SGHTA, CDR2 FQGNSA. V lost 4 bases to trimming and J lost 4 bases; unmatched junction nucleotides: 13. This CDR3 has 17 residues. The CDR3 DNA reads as TGTGCCAGCAGCTCCATAGGGTGTACAGGGGGCGGAGAGACCCAGTACTTC. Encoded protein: CASSSIGCTGGGETQYF.

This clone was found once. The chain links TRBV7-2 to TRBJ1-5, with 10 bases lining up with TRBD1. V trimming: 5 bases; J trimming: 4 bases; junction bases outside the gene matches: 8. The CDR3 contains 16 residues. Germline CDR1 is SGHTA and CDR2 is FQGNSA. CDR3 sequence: CASSGTGASWNQPQHF. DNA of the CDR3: TGTGCCAGCAGCGGGACAGGGGCCTCTTGGAATCAGCCCCAGCATTTT.

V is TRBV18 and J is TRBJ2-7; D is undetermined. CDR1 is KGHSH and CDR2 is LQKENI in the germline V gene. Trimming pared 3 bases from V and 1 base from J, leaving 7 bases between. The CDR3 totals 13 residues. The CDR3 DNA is TGTGCCAGCTCACCTCGGCCATCCTACGAGCAGTACTTC. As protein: CASSPRPSYEQYF.

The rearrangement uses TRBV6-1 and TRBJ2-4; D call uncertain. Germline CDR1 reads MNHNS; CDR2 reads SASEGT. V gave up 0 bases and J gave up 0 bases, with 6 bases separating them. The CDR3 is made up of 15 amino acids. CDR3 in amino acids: CASSEARLAKNIQYF. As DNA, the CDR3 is TGTGCCAGCAGTGAAGCCAGGCTAGCCAAAAACATTCAGTACTTC.

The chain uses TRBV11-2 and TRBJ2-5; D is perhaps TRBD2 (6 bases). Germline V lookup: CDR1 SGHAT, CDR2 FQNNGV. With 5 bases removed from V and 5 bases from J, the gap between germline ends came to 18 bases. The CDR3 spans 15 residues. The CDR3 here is CASSRESGAGETQYF. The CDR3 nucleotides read TGTGCCAGCAGCAGAGAGAGCGGTGCGGGGGAGACCCAGTACTTC.

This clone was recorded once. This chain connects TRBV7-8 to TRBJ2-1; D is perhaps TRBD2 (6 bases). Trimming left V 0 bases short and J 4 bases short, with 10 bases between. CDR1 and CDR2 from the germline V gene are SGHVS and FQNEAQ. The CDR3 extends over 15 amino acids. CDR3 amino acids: CASSLALAGYNEQFF. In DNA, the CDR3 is TGTGCCAGCAGCTTAGCACTAGCCGGGTACAATGAGCAGTTCTTC. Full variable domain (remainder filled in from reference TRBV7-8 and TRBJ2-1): GAGVSQSPRYKVAKRGQDVALRCDPISGHVSLFWYQQALGQGPEFLTYFQNEAQLDKSGLPSDRFFAERPEGSVSTLKIQRTQQEDSAVYLCASSLALAGYNEQFFGPGTRLTVL.

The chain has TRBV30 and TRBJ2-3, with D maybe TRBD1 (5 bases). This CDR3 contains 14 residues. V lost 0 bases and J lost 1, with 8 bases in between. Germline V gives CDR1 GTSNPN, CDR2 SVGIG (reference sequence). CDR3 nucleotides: TGTGCCTGGAGTGTACAAGGGGGCACAGATACGCAGTATTTT. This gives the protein CAWSVQGGTDTQYF. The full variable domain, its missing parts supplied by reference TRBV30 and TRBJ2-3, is SQTIHQWPATLVQPVGSPLSLECTVEGTSNPNLYWYRQAAGRGLQLLFYSVGIGQISSEVPQNLSASRPQDRQFILSSKKLLLSDSGFYLCAWSVQGGTDTQYFGPGTRLTVL.

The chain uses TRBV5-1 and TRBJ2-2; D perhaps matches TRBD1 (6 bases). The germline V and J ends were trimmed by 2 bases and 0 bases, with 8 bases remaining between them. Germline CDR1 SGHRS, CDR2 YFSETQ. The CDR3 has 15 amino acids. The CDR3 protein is CASSFSGANTGELFF. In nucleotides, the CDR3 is TGCGCCAGCAGCTTTTCAGGGGCGAACACCGGGGAGCTGTTTTTT.

The CDR3 sequence: CASRDMYSNQPQHF. The CDR3 DNA follows: TGTGCCAGCAGAGACATGTATAGCAATCAGCCCCAGCATTTT. This rearrangement joins TRBV7-2 to TRBJ1-5; D gene ambiguous. The V end lost 6 bases, the J end lost 0 bases, and 9 bases lay between the germline ends. Germline CDR1 reads SGHTA; CDR2 reads FQGNSA. The CDR3 has 14 residues.